This T cell receptor (beta chain) is from a study of T cell clonality in common variable immunodeficiency. Findings and caveats of the study: Reportedly, TCR beta sequences from common variable immunodeficiency showed fewer deletions and N-nucleotide insertions. Authors noted CVID clonality's cause needs subpopulation repertoire sequencing. Fewer TCRbeta clones were shared among CVID subjects than controls.

Method: immunoSEQ multiplex PCR; TCRdb's copy keeps in-frame clones and lacks some. Sampling found about 28,000 clones, none seen once. J lost 9 bases, V lost 0 bases, and 4 bases had no gene match. The germline V gene encodes CDR1 GTSNPN and CDR2 SVGIG (reference sequence). This CDR3 comprises 13 residues. Both groups were predominantly of Caucasian heritage. CVID subjects were neither ill nor on immunomodulatory or immunosuppressive medication at sampling. This clone was found a few times. Its specificity is not known. The DNA ends 3 residues before the CDR3 does, and the rest of the CDR3 is filled in from the germline J gene.

The chain is built from TRBV30 and TRBJ2-1; TRBD1 aligns across 8 bases. This sequence originates from a human donor with common variable immunodeficiency. Sequencing was done on a sample of peripheral blood mononuclear cells. The CDR3 reads CAWSVGTGIEQFF. CDR3 DNA, as far as it was read: TGTGCCTGGAGTGTAGGGACAGGAATTGAG.